The 22 T cell receptor beta chains below were found in one sample sequenced in a study of beta chain features in type 1 diabetes. Sequencing targeted expressed TCRB transcripts, as all isolated RNA had been reverse transcribed. Generated by immunoSEQ multiplex PCR, the TCRdb table keeps only in-frame clones and is missing some. The sample holds 400,000 to 450,000 clones, about 15% seen once. Material for sequencing was naive CD4+ T cells from blood. These receptors came from a young man in good health.

The chain employs TRBV5-5 and TRBJ2-2; a possible D gene is TRBD1 (5 bases). Germline loops: CDR1 SGHKS, CDR2 YYEKEE (reference sequence). The CDR3 has 13 residues. V lost 4 bases and J lost 3, with 7 bases in between. The chain's CDR3 is CASSPGYTGELFF. As DNA, the CDR3 is TGTGCCAGCAGCCCAGGGTACACCGGGGAGCTGTTTTTT.

V usage is TRBV7-3 and J usage is TRBJ2-6, with D hard to call. Germline values: CDR1 SGHTA, CDR2 FQGTGA. V shed 5 bases and J shed 2 bases, with 7 bases lying between them. The CDR3 covers 14 residues. Here the CDR3 reads CASSPHPGANVLTF. DNA of the CDR3: TGTGCCAGCAGCCCCCACCCTGGGGCCAACGTCCTGACTTTC. The full variable domain, rest sourced from reference TRBV7-3 and TRBJ2-6, is GAGVSQTPSNKVTEKGKYVELRCDPISGHTALYWYRQSLGQGPEFLIYFQGTGAADDSGLPNDRFFAVRPEGSVSTLKIQRTERGDSAVYLCASSPHPGANVLTFGAGSRLTVL.

The chain employs TRBV30 and TRBJ2-1; 11 nucleotides line up with TRBD2. Germline V CDR1 and CDR2: GTSNPN, SVGIG (reference sequence). The CDR3 has 15 residues. J was trimmed by 6 bases and V by 0 bases; bases with no gene match: 4. Here the CDR3 DNA reads TGTGCCTGGAGTGTACTAGCGGGAGAGTTCAATGAGCAGTTCTTC. As protein: CAWSVLAGEFNEQFF. Complete variable domain (other parts from reference TRBV30 and TRBJ2-1): SQTIHQWPATLVQPVGSPLSLECTVEGTSNPNLYWYRQAAGRGLQLLFYSVGIGQISSEVPQNLSASRPQDRQFILSSKKLLLSDSGFYLCAWSVLAGEFNEQFFGPGTRLTVL.

This clone has more than one count but fewer than ten. The genes are TRBV27 and TRBJ1-1; D remains ambiguous. The germline V and J ends were trimmed by 2 bases and 1 base, with 5 bases remaining between them. The CDR3 is 13 residues long. CDR1 and CDR2 from the germline V gene are MNHEY and SMNVEV (reference sequence). CDR3 nucleotide sequence: TGTGCCAGCAGTTTACGCGGGAACACTGAAGCTTTCTTT. Protein product: CASSLRGNTEAFF.

The chain carries TRBV27 and TRBJ2-1; D is perhaps TRBD1 or TRBD2 (5 bases each). This CDR3 is built from 12 residues. Germline loops: CDR1 MNHEY, CDR2 SMNVEV (reference sequence). Trimming removed 5 bases from V and 10 bases from J, with 12 bases in between. CDR3 sequence (DNA): TGTGCCAGCAGTGGGGGTTCCATAGAGCAGTTCTTC. Encoded protein: CASSGGSIEQFF.

This rearrangement joins TRBV29-1 to TRBJ2-1; 9 bases line up with TRBD1. This CDR3 is built from 13 residues. Germline V gives CDR1 SQVTM, CDR2 ANQGSEA. Trimming took 7 bases from V and 5 from J; bases not matched to a gene: 6. The CDR3 DNA reads TGCAGCGGGCTGGGGACAGGGAACAATGAGCAGTTCTTC. This gives the protein CSGLGTGNNEQFF.

The rearrangement links TRBV14 to TRBJ2-3; 8 nucleotides agree with TRBD1. The CDR3 is 16 residues long. V was pared by 1 base and J by 9 bases, with 12 bases of the junction left unmatched. Per germline, CDR1 SGHDN and CDR2 FVKESK. The CDR3 protein is CASSQGSRGRGGTQYF. The CDR3 nucleotides are TGTGCCAGCAGCCAAGGTAGCAGGGGGCGCGGCGGGACGCAGTATTTT.

This clone was counted a few times. The gene calls are TRBV4-1 and TRBJ2-7; D tentatively reads TRBD1 or TRBD2 (6 bases each). Germline V gene lookup returns CDR1 MGHRA and CDR2 YSYEKL. V was trimmed by 2 bases and J by 6 bases, leaving 11 bases between them. This CDR3 has 13 residues. The CDR3 spells CASSQRGVGEQYF. DNA of the CDR3: TGCGCCAGCAGCCAAAGGGGGGTTGGCGAGCAGTACTTC.

The chain has TRBV2 and TRBJ2-5; maybe TRBD1 (5 bases). CDR1 and CDR2 from the germline V gene are SNHLY and FYNNEI. Trimming removed 6 bases at V and 2 bases at J, with 16 bases between. CDR3 length: 15 residues. CDR3: CASRETQAIQETQYF. Here the CDR3 DNA reads TGTGCCAGCAGAGAGACACAGGCGATTCAAGAGACCCAGTACTTC.

The gene calls are TRBV7-3 and TRBJ2-1; D remains unclear. The CDR3 runs to 13 residues. V lost 5 bases and J lost 5, with 10 bases in between. Germline-derived CDR1 and CDR2 are SGHTA and FQGTGA. For the CDR3, the DNA is TGTGCCAGCAGCCCCTTTAGGGACAATGAGCAGTTCTTC. Protein product: CASSPFRDNEQFF.

This chain uses TRBV7-9 with TRBJ2-7; D is tentatively TRBD1 or TRBD2 (5 bases each). Germline CDR1 reads SEHNR; CDR2 reads FQNEAQ (reference sequence). V shed 3 bases and J shed 6 bases, with 9 bases lying between them. The CDR3 length is 12 residues. The DNA of the CDR3 is TGTGCCAGCAGCTTTCGAGGGACCGAGCAGTACGTC. Translation: CASSFRGTEQYV.

V gene TRBV29-1 combines with J gene TRBJ1-2; TRBD1 matches 7 bases. Germline-derived CDR1 and CDR2 are SQVTM and ANQGSEA. The length of the CDR3 is 13 residues. Losses at the gene ends were 4 bases for V and 4 bases for J; bases not matched to a gene: 6. The CDR3 reads CSVAPGTAYGYTF. Here the CDR3 DNA reads TGCAGCGTTGCCCCCGGGACAGCCTATGGCTACACCTTC.

This CDR3 is CASSFSGRVDEQFF. As DNA, the CDR3 is TGTGCCAGCAGCTTTAGCGGGAGGGTGGATGAGCAGTTCTTC. The J gene is TRBJ2-1, the V gene TRBV7-2; 11 bases line up with TRBD2. The CDR3 is made up of 14 amino acids. Germline lookup yields CDR1 SGHTA and CDR2 FQGNSA. V lost 3 bases to trimming and J lost 8 bases; unmatched junction nucleotides: 3. Combining the CDR3 with reference TRBV7-2 and TRBJ2-1 gives the whole variable domain GAGVSQSPSNKVTEKGKDVELRCDPISGHTALYWYRQSLGQGLEFLIYFQGNSAPDKSGLPSDRFSAERTGGSVSTLTIQRTQQEDSAVYLCASSFSGRVDEQFFGPGTRLTVL.

The chain joins TRBV7-2 to TRBJ2-2; possibly TRBD2 for D (6 bases). CDR3 length equals 16 residues. Germline CDR1 and CDR2: SGHTA and FQGNSA. The V end was cut by 1 base, the J end by 1 base, with 10 bases between. The CDR3 protein is CASSLEVTRNTGELFF. Written as DNA, the CDR3 is TGTGCCAGCAGCTTAGAGGTGACTAGGAACACCGGGGAGCTGTTTTTT.

This clone was counted only a few times. The chain links TRBV12-5 to TRBJ2-1; D is uncertain. The V gene lost 0 bases and the J gene lost 3 bases, with 9 bases spanning the gap. The CDR3 spans 15 residues. Looked up from germline, CDR1 is LGHNT and CDR2 is FRNRAP. This CDR3 reads CASGLVKGNYNEQFF. CDR3 in DNA: TGTGCTAGTGGTTTGGTTAAGGGAAACTACAATGAGCAGTTCTTC.

This clone has just a few counts. The chain couples TRBV7-3 to TRBJ2-1; D is uncertain. The CDR3 covers 12 residues. V gave up 4 bases and J gave up 2 bases, with 3 bases separating them. The germline gives CDR1 SGHTA, CDR2 FQGTGA. The chain's CDR3 is CASSSPYNEQFF. Here the CDR3 DNA reads TGTGCCAGCAGCTCTCCCTACAATGAGCAGTTCTTC.

This clone was found a few times. V gene TRBV13 combines with J gene TRBJ2-3; perhaps TRBD2 as D (5 bases). Trimming stripped 5 bases from V and 0 bases from J, with 15 bases between. Germline assignment: CDR1 PRHDT and CDR2 FYEKMQ (reference sequence). There are 16 residues in the CDR3. The CDR3 region is CASSMSTDFSTDTQYF. The CDR3 DNA reads as TGTGCCAGCAGCATGTCCACGGACTTTAGCACAGATACGCAGTATTTT.

V gene TRBV5-4 combines with J gene TRBJ2-5, with 8 bases identical to TRBD2. With 0 bases clipped from V and 0 bases from J, the junction kept 4 bases outside the gene matches. From germline, CDR1 is SGHNT and CDR2 YYREEE (reference sequence). This CDR3 is built from 16 residues. The CDR3 reads CASSLATSANQETQYF. In nucleotides, the CDR3 is TGTGCCAGCAGCTTGGCGACTAGCGCTAACCAAGAGACCCAGTACTTC. The whole variable domain, filled in from reference TRBV5-4 and TRBJ2-5, reads ETGVTQSPTHLIKTRGQQVTLRCSSQSGHNTVSWYQQALGQGPQFIFQYYREEENGRGNFPPRFSGLQFPNYSSELNVNALELDDSALYLCASSLATSANQETQYFGPGTRLLVL.

There are a few counts of this clone. The rearrangement joins TRBV23-1 to TRBJ2-3; D may be TRBD2 (6 bases). TRBV23-1 is identified as an open reading frame with a role that is uncertain. Trimming left V 1 base short and J 6 bases short, with 20 bases between. CDR3 length equals 17 residues. The CDR3 sequence is CASSQLIFGGFWDTQYF. In nucleotides, the CDR3 is TGCGCCAGCAGTCAATTGATTTTTGGGGGGTTTTGGGATACGCAGTATTTT.

This clone turned up a few times. The CDR3 nucleotides are TGTGCCAGCAGCTTAGCTCTATCGATCGGAACGGAAGCTTTCTTT. Translating it yields CASSLALSIGTEAFF. The V and J genes are TRBV7-6 and TRBJ1-1; D ambiguous. CDR1 and CDR2 (germline): SGHVS, FNYEAQ. Trimming removed 0 bases from V and 8 bases from J, with 16 bases in between. This CDR3 is built from 15 residues.

The sample holds a few counts of this clone. The rearrangement links TRBV4-3 to TRBJ1-6; tentatively, D is TRBD1 (5 bases). The CDR3 sequence is 16 residues long. Trimming cost V 0 bases and J 6 bases, with 12 bases left between them. CDR1 is LGHNA and CDR2 is YSLEER in the germline V gene. The CDR3 here is CASSQDSRVANSPLHF. In DNA, the CDR3 is TGCGCCAGCAGCCAAGATTCCAGGGTGGCTAATTCACCCCTCCACTTT.

This chain connects TRBV7-2 to TRBJ2-5; unclear D gene. The length of the CDR3 is 12 residues. Looked up from germline, CDR1 is SGHTA and CDR2 is FQGNSA. Trimming stripped 5 bases from V and 7 bases from J, with 11 bases between. The CDR3: CASSPSLGTQYF. The CDR3 DNA sequence: TGTGCCAGCAGCCCCAGCCTGGGGACCCAGTACTTC.